A selection of T cell receptor beta chains follows, all from one sample in a study of shared clonotypes between healthy human individuals. Assay used: immunoSEQ multiplex PCR; TCRdb lists only in-frame clones, some missing. The repertoire holds some 510,000 clones, with more than 65% as singletons. The source material was PBMCs. These receptors originate from a woman between 40 and 50 years old in good health. Some clones in this sample may be carry-over from other donors' samples. The CDR3 runs from the conserved cysteine through the conserved F or W. The order of the fields is clone size, J gene, V gene, CDR3 length, D gene, CDR3 protein, CDR3 DNA. The D gene is left open where the match is weak. Only part of the rows carry a size: once, few, many, or a class if the clone is expanded.

NA TRBJ1-1 TRBV21-1 15 NA CASSTPTEPNTEAFF TGTGCCAGCAGCACGCCGACAGAACCGAACACTGAAGCTTTCTTT
NA TRBJ2-5 TRBV29-1 15 NA CSVGGAEWQETAQYF TGCAGCGTAGGGGGGGCGGAGTGGCAAGAGACGGCCCAGTACTTC
NA TRBJ2-5 TRBV7-6 13 NA CASSPGFRETQYF TGTGCCAGCAGCCCGGGGTTTCGAGAGACCCAGTACTTC
many TRBJ2-1 TRBV6-4 17 TRBD2 CASSVLAGEHSYNEQFF TGTGCCAGCAGTGTGTTAGCGGGAGAGCACTCCTACAATGAGCAGTTCTTC
NA TRBJ1-2 TRBV4-3 15 TRBD1 CASSQGTGTGYGYTF TGCGCCAGCAGCCAAGGCACCGGGACAGGGTATGGCTACACCTTC
NA TRBJ2-7 TRBV6-4 13 NA CASSEDFGYEQYF TGTGCCAGCAGTGAAGATTTCGGCTACGAGCAGTACTTC
NA TRBJ1-1 TRBV7-9 14 NA CASSFSGAVTEAFF TGTGCCAGCAGCTTCTCAGGGGCGGTTACTGAAGCTTTCTTT
NA TRBJ2-7 TRBV2 15 NA CASSGATGAGNEQYF TGTGCCAGCAGTGGAGCCACAGGGGCGGGAAACGAGCAGTACTTC
NA TRBJ2-7 TRBV2 17 TRBD2 CASSGGTSGITSGEQYF TGTGCCAGCAGTGGGGGGACTAGCGGGATTACTTCAGGCGAGCAGTACTTC
NA TRBJ2-3 TRBV27 10 NA CATPTDTQYF TGTGCCACCCCCACAGATACGCAGTATTTT
NA TRBJ1-5 TRBV28 17 NA CASTVSFLRPRNQPQHF TGTGCCAGCACAGTCTCCTTTCTCCGTCCAAGAAATCAGCCCCAGCATTTT
NA TRBJ2-7 TRBV7-2 15 TRBD1 CASSRTTGVLYEQYF TGTGCCAGCAGTCGGACGACAGGGGTTCTGTACGAGCAGTACTTC
NA TRBJ2-1 TRBV28 16 TRBD2 CASSPAGTSGDNEQFF TGTGCCAGCAGTCCCGCCGGGACTAGCGGGGACAATGAGCAGTTCTTC
many TRBJ2-1 TRBV11-1 14 TRBD2 CASSSWLAGAVQFF TGTGCCAGCAGCTCCTGGCTAGCGGGAGCGGTGCAGTTCTTC
NA TRBJ2-3 TRBV4-2 14 NA CASSPSGSTDTQYF TGTGCCAGCAGCCCCTCAGGGTCCACAGATACGCAGTATTTT
NA TRBJ2-3 TRBV7-9 17 TRBD2 CASSLGVTREGADTQYF TGTGCCAGCAGCTTAGGGGTGACCCGGGAGGGAGCAGATACGCAGTATTTT
NA TRBJ2-2 TRBV2 17 NA CASSRSSRTPNTGELFF TGTGCCAGCAGTAGATCTTCCCGGACACCGAACACCGGGGAGCTGTTTTTT
NA TRBJ1-6 TRBV6-5 12 NA CASGGINSPLHF TGTGCCAGCGGGGGAATAAATTCACCCCTCCACTTT
NA TRBJ2-2 TRBV5-1 19 TRBD2 CASSFAPGLAGGTVGELFF TGCGCCAGCAGCTTCGCGCCGGGACTAGCGGGAGGGACCGTCGGGGAGCTGTTTTTT
NA TRBJ2-7 TRBV18 14 NA CASSPVRDSYEQYF TGTGCCAGCTCACCGGTGCGGGACTCCTACGAGCAGTACTTC
few TRBJ1-2 TRBV4-2 16 TRBD1 CASSQESRGQGFGYTF TGTGCCAGCAGCCAAGAAAGTCGGGGACAGGGCTTTGGCTACACCTTC
NA TRBJ2-2 TRBV5-6 16 NA CASSFGDNANTGELFF TGTGCCAGCAGCTTCGGGGACAACGCGAACACCGGGGAGCTGTTTTTT
few TRBJ2-7 TRBV18 14 NA CASSPPETIYEQYF TGTGCCAGCTCACCACCAGAAACGATCTACGAGCAGTACTTC
NA TRBJ2-5 TRBV29-1 15 TRBD1 CSVEDPQGAGETQYF TGCAGCGTTGAAGATCCACAGGGGGCAGGGGAGACCCAGTACTTC
few TRBJ1-2 TRBV7-6 13 TRBD1 CASSSNGDRPLTF TGTGCCAGCAGCTCCAACGGGGACAGACCTCTCACCTTC
NA TRBJ2-1 TRBV13 15 NA CASSLGVRTYNEQFF TGTGCCAGCAGCTTAGGGGTCCGAACCTACAATGAGCAGTTCTTC
once TRBJ2-5 TRBV5-6 15 TRBD1 CASSLTGGGQETQYF TGTGCCAGCAGCCTGACAGGGGGTGGACAAGAGACCCAGTACTTC
NA TRBJ2-4 TRBV5-4 15 NA CASSLGITAKNIQYF TGTGCCAGCAGCTTGGGTATTACGGCCAAAAACATTCAGTACTTC
few TRBJ2-7 TRBV5-1 15 TRBD2 CASSPTSGSSYEQYF TGCGCCAGCAGCCCGACTAGCGGGAGCTCCTACGAGCAGTACTTC
NA TRBJ1-1 TRBV9 14 NA CASSVVTQNTEAFF TGTGCCAGCAGCGTAGTGACCCAGAACACTGAAGCTTTCTTT
NA TRBJ2-7 TRBV19 14 TRBD2 CASSIPGLALEQYF TGTGCCAGTAGTATTCCGGGACTAGCTCTCGAGCAGTACTTC
NA TRBJ2-1 TRBV28 12 NA CASRPSYNEQFF TGTGCCAGCCGGCCTTCCTACAATGAGCAGTTCTTC
NA TRBJ2-5 TRBV5-1 15 TRBD1 CASSWRGGAGETQYF TGCGCCAGCAGCTGGAGAGGGGGCGCGGGAGAGACCCAGTACTTC
NA TRBJ1-5 TRBV7-8 13 NA CASSFQVNQPQHF TGTGCCAGCAGCTTCCAGGTGAATCAGCCCCAGCATTTT
NA TRBJ2-5 TRBV10-3 15 TRBD1 CAISEWDSGAETQYF TGTGCCATCAGTGAGTGGGACAGTGGGGCAGAGACCCAGTACTTC
few TRBJ2-2 TRBV7-9 15 NA CASSLPGADTGELFF TGTGCCAGCAGCTTACCAGGGGCCGACACCGGGGAGCTGTTTTTT
NA TRBJ2-3 TRBV7-9 14 NA CASSIPTGPDTQYF TGTGCCAGCAGCATCCCGACAGGACCTGATACGCAGTATTTT
NA TRBJ2-7 TRBV19 13 TRBD1 CASRLQGANEQYF TGTGCCAGTAGGCTACAGGGGGCTAACGAGCAGTACTTC
NA TRBJ1-2 TRBV27 14 NA CASSRDVLNYGYTF TGTGCCAGCAGTAGGGACGTCCTTAACTATGGCTACACCTTC
NA TRBJ2-2 TRBV10-3 15 TRBD1 CAISEDRGNTGELFF TGTGCCATCAGTGAGGACAGGGGGAACACCGGGGAGCTGTTTTTT
NA TRBJ2-7 TRBV28 13 NA CASSGLDSYEQYF TGTGCCAGCAGTGGACTTGACTCCTACGAGCAGTACTTC
NA TRBJ2-1 TRBV4-1 16 NA CASSQDWASAYNEQFF TGCGCCAGCAGCCAAGATTGGGCTAGCGCATACAATGAGCAGTTCTTC
NA TRBJ2-2 TRBV6-5 13 NA CASRPRLTGELFF TGTGCCAGCCGGCCCAGACTTACCGGGGAGCTGTTTTTT
NA TRBJ1-5 TRBV10-3 14 NA CAISAGHEYQPQHF TGTGCCATCAGTGCCGGTCATGAATATCAGCCCCAGCATTTT
NA TRBJ1-2 TRBV4-1 15 NA CASSQAQGSLDGYTF TGCGCCAGCAGCCAAGCTCAGGGGAGTCTCGATGGCTACACCTTC
NA TRBJ2-7 TRBV5-1 13 NA CASSLLYSYEQYF TGCGCCAGCAGCTTGTTATACTCCTACGAGCAGTACTTC
NA TRBJ2-4 TRBV7-2 16 NA CASSLGGASLVGIQYF TGTGCCAGCAGCTTAGGGGGGGCATCACTCGTCGGCATTCAGTACTTC
NA TRBJ2-7 TRBV15 16 TRBD2 CATSRDPGLGNYEQYF TGTGCCACCAGCAGAGATCCGGGACTAGGAAACTACGAGCAGTACTTC
NA TRBJ1-5 TRBV30 15 NA CAWSLGGEMGQPQHF TGTGCCTGGAGCCTAGGAGGGGAAATGGGGCAGCCCCAGCATTTT
NA TRBJ1-5 TRBV15 15 TRBD1 CATSRDLTGNQPQHF TGTGCCACCAGCAGAGACCTGACAGGGAATCAGCCCCAGCATTTT